This entry concerns a single T cell receptor (beta chain). What it binds is not known. The data derive from a study of Ad26.COV2.S vaccination and SARS-CoV-2 variants. Study-level information: Donor was one of the participants in the Ad26.COV2.S arm of the COV1001 trial. Whole-study results and caveats: People who got the vaccine had more spike-specific TCR breadth than people who got placebo.

The germline gives CDR1 SGHRS, CDR2 YFSETQ. The CDR3 sequence is 14 residues long. The J segment lost 8 bases and the V segment lost 2 bases, leaving 2 bases of the junction unmatched. Noted treatment: about 20 received Ad26.COV2.S at low or high dose, single or two shots; several received placebo; per-sample allocation not given. Samples came from day 63 after the first vaccine or placebo injection. The shot given was an Ad26 vector that makes Wuhan-strain SARS-CoV-2 spike. Sequencing used immunoSEQ multiplex PCR; TCRdb keeps in-frame clones, though not all of them. The data hold roughly 700,000 clones, with 89% observed a single time.

The input for sequencing was peripheral blood, taken in a trial of Ad26.COV2.S vaccine versus placebo. This chain connects TRBV5-1 to TRBJ2-3; the match to TRBD2 covers 13 bases. The sequence was obtained from a person aged 18 to 59 who received the Ad26.COV2.S COVID-19 vaccine or a placebo. The DNA for the CDR3 is TGCGCCAGCAGCTTTGGGACTAGCGGGACTACGCAGTATTTT. Residues: CASSFGTSGTTQYF.